This T cell receptor (beta chain) came from a study of Graves' ophthalmopathy and Graves' hyperthyroidism. RNA transcripts yielded amplified TCR beta CDR3 regions. First-round RT-PCR relied on HTBI primers, and a second-round multiplex PCR came next. TCRdb reprocessed the multiplex PCR reads with MiXCR, giving one entry per CDR3 protein. The sample shows 230,000 or so distinct CDR3 sequences, less than 55% of them seen only once. V dropped 4 bases and J dropped 6 bases, with 15 bases sitting between them. The CDR3 has 15 amino acids. CDR1 and CDR2 (germline): SNHLY, FYNNEI. The authors used Ficoll-Paque density gradient centrifugation to separate PBMCs. The input was around 9.9 ml of fresh peripheral blood.

This TCR was sampled from an adult man with Graves' ophthalmopathy. This chain joins TRBV2 and TRBJ2-2; no reliable D call. The sample consisted of peripheral blood. Here the CDR3 DNA reads TGTGCCAGCAGTGCCCGACTCGATCTGCCCGGGGAGCTGTTTTTT. It codes for CASSARLDLPGELFF. Variable domain in full (rest from reference TRBV2 and TRBJ2-2): EPEVTQTPSHQVTQMGQEVILRCVPISNHLYFYWYRQILGQKVEFLVSFYNNEISEKSEIFDDQFSVERPDGSNFTLKIRSTKLEDSAMYFCASSARLDLPGELFFGEGSRLTVL.